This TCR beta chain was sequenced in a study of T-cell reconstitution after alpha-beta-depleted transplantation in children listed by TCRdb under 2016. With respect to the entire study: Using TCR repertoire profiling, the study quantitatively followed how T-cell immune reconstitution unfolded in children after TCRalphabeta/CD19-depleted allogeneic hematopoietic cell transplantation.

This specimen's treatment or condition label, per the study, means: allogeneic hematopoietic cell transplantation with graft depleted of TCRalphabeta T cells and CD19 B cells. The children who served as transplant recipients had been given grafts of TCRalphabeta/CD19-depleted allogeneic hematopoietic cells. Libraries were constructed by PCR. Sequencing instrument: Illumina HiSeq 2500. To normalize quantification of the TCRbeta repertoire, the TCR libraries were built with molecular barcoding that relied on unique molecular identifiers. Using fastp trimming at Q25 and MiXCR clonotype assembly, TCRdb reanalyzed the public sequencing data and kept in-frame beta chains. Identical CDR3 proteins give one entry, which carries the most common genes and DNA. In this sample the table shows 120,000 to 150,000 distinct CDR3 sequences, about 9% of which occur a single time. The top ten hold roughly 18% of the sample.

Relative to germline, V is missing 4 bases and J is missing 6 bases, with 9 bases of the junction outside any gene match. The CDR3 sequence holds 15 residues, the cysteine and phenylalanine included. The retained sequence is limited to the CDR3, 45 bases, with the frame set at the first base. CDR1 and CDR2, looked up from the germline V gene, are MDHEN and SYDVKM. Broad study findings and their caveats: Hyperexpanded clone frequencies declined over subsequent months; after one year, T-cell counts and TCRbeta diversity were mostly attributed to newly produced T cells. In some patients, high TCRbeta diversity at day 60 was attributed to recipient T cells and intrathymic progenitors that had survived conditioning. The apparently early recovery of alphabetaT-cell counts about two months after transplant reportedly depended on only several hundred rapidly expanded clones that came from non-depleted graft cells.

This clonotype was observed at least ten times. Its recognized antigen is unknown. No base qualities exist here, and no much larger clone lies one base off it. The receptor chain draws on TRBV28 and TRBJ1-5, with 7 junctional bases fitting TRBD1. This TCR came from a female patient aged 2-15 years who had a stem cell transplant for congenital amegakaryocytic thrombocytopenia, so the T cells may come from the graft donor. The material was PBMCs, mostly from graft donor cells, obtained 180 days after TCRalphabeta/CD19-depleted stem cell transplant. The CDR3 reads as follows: CASSSTGIVRQPQHF. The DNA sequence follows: TGTGCCAGCAGTTCGACAGGGATTGTGCGTCAGCCCCAGCATTTT.